One sample yielded the 6 T cell receptor beta chains listed below, sequenced in a study of technical replicates of blood from several donors. Sequencing used immunoSEQ multiplex PCR; TCRdb keeps in-frame clones, though not all of them. The table has about 72,000 clones, roughly 92% seen once. Material: T cells isolated from PBMCs. Source of these receptors: a human donor in good health.

The J gene is TRBJ2-7, the V gene TRBV19, with D perhaps matching TRBD1 (6 bases). This CDR3 has 16 residues. The ends were cut back, 1 base at V and 0 bases at J, with 13 bases in the middle. CDR1 is LNHDA and CDR2 is SQIVND in the germline V gene (reference sequence). The CDR3 DNA reads TGTGCCAGTAGTATAGGTCCGACAGGAACCTCCTACGAGCAGTACTTC. As protein: CASSIGPTGTSYEQYF.

The chain joins TRBV7-2 to TRBJ2-1; 12 bases line up with TRBD2. J gave up 4 bases and V 4 bases, and 5 bases lay outside the gene matches. Germline V gene lookup returns CDR1 SGHTA and CDR2 FQGNSA. The CDR3 is 16 residues long. The CDR3 loop is CASSSYGTSGYNEQFF. The CDR3 DNA follows: TGTGCCAGCAGCTCATACGGGACTAGCGGGTACAATGAGCAGTTCTTC.

The chain carries TRBV5-1 and TRBJ2-7; D is unresolved. This CDR3 is 13 amino acids long. Germline V gives CDR1 SGHRS, CDR2 YFSETQ. Trimming stripped 4 bases from V and 7 bases from J, with 15 bases between. The CDR3 DNA is TGCGCCAGCAGCCTCGAGGTGGGTCCAGAGCAGTACTTC. Amino acid sequence: CASSLEVGPEQYF.

This clone is a singleton in its sample. This chain uses TRBV11-3 with TRBJ2-2, with D perhaps TRBD1 (6 bases). The germline gives CDR1 SGHNT, CDR2 YENEEA. The V and J ends lost 1 base and 6 bases respectively, with 12 bases between them. The CDR3 is 15 residues long. The CDR3 is CASSLGPQGAGELFF. CDR3 nucleotides: TGTGCCAGCAGCTTAGGACCACAGGGCGCCGGGGAGCTGTTTTTT. Combining the CDR3 with reference TRBV11-3 and TRBJ2-2 gives the whole variable domain EAGVVQSPRYKIIEKKQPVAFWCNPISGHNTLYWYLQNLGQGPELLIRYENEEAVDDSQLPKDRFSAERLKGVDSTLKIQPAELGDSAVYLCASSLGPQGAGELFFGEGSRLTVL.

The V and J genes are TRBV12-5 and TRBJ1-1; 7 positions match TRBD1. Germline lookup yields CDR1 LGHNT and CDR2 FRNRAP. The CDR3 has 13 amino acids. Trimming took 5 bases from V and 6 from J; bases not matched to a gene: 6. The CDR3 spells CASGLQTGSEAFF. CDR3 DNA: TGTGCTAGTGGTCTTCAGACAGGGTCTGAAGCTTTCTTT.

The genes are TRBV16 and TRBJ1-4; 9 bases match TRBD1. Germline V CDR1 and CDR2: KGHSY, FQNENV. V shed 4 bases and J 0 bases; nucleotides not matched to a gene: 9. The CDR3 covers 18 residues. CDR3 sequence (DNA): TGTGCCAGCAGCCGGACCCGGGACAGGGATTCAACTAATGAAAAACTGTTTTTT. This codes for CASSRTRDRDSTNEKLFF.